The entry that follows covers one TCR beta chain sequence. The antigen remains unidentified. The data originate from a study of beta chain features in type 1 diabetes. Overall study context: The samples had about 100,000,000 sorted cells examined in all. The study, taken as a whole, reports: Shorter TCRB CDR3s, moderately but significantly so, marked every one of the four CD4+ subsets in Type 1 diabetes patients.

Trimming left V 10 bases short and J 6 bases short, with 19 bases between. CDR1 MNHNY and CDR2 SVGAGI come from the germline V gene (reference sequence). This CDR3 has 14 residues. Each sorted population was over 95% pure. Reverse transcription of all isolated RNA meant that expressed TCRB transcripts were sequenced. TCRdb's copy holds only in-frame clones and misses some; the assay was immunoSEQ multiplex PCR. The data show approximately 330,000 clones, more than 9.5% seen once. Sequencing input: naive CD4+ T cells from blood. This TCR was recovered from a woman between 25 and 40 years old in good health. This chain uses TRBV6-6 with TRBJ2-1; tentative D call: TRBD2 (5 bases). CDR3 loop: CATTTGNPINEQFF. The CDR3 DNA reads TGTGCCACAACAACCGGGAACCCTATCAATGAGCAGTTCTTC.